This entry describes one T cell receptor (beta chain). Its antigen is not identified. The data are from a study of identical twins. From germline, CDR1 is DFQATT and CDR2 SNEGSKA (reference sequence). V was shortened by 6 bases and J by 4 bases, with 16 bases between the two germline ends. CDR3 length: 14 amino acids. Template switching (which added a universal primer site) was used, and cDNA carried unique molecular identifiers. MiXCR, run by TCRdb on the 5' RACE reads, gives a single entry per CDR3 protein. The sample comprises 700,000 or so distinct CDR3 sequences, 21% of which are singletons, and around 4.5% rests with the top ten. General study findings and limits: Beta out-of-frame sequences showed weaker excess sharing between twins.

The same data also contributed to another study, on T cells expressing NK-cell markers. That source notes: Cells sorted as CD3+CD56+NKG2C+, CD3+CD56+NKG2C- and CD3+CD56-NKG2C+ T cells supplied the TCR beta repertoires.

The sequenced sample consisted of PBMCs. The chain combines TRBV20-1 with TRBJ2-1; a weak D match, TRBD2 (6 bases). The receptor was derived from a woman under 30 in good health. The CDR3 here is CSAKEGTTYNEQFF. DNA of the CDR3: TGCAGTGCCAAGGAGGGGACGACTTACAATGAGCAGTTCTTC.